This passage covers 14 T cell receptor beta chains from one sample sequenced in a study of blood T cell repertoires in COVID-19. Generated by immunoSEQ multiplex PCR, the TCRdb table keeps only in-frame clones and is missing some. The sample yields approximately 120,000 clones, approximately 80% seen once. Sequenced input: peripheral blood. The source is a human donor in a cohort sampled during active COVID-19.

As regards this clone: Additional DNA sequences in this sample encode the identical CDR3. This chain joins TRBV3-1 (or the pseudogene TRBV3-2) and TRBJ2-3; a possible D gene is TRBD2 (5 bases). V was trimmed by 1 base and J by 4 bases, leaving 12 bases between them. CDR1 is LGHDT, CDR2 YNNKEL, per germline (reference sequence). There are 15 residues in the CDR3. The CDR3 is CASSQGLAPPDTQYF. Written as DNA, the CDR3 is TGTGCCAGCAGCCAAGGGCTAGCTCCCCCAGATACGCAGTATTTT.

This rearrangement joins TRBV6-5 to TRBJ1-1, with D possibly being TRBD1 (5 bases). There are 14 residues in the CDR3. Between the trimmed V and J ends, which lost 0 bases and 5 bases, there was a span of 10 bases. In germline, CDR1 is MNHEY, CDR2 SVGAGI. CDR3 residues: CASSYSRGGTEAFF. The CDR3 DNA follows: TGTGCCAGCAGTTACTCTAGGGGTGGGACTGAAGCTTTCTTT.

V is TRBV3-1 (or the pseudogene TRBV3-2) and J is TRBJ1-2; possible D gene TRBD1, 5 bases. Germline assignment: CDR1 LGHDT and CDR2 YNNKEL (reference sequence). The CDR3 runs to 12 residues. The germline V and J ends were trimmed by 4 bases and 7 bases, with 10 bases remaining between them. This CDR3 is CASSLPGGGYTF. CDR3 bases: TGTGCCAGCAGCCTCCCGGGGGGTGGCTACACCTTC.

A single count supports this clone. This chain connects TRBV7-2 to TRBJ1-2; 7 bases are shared with TRBD1. V was pared by 2 bases and J by 4 bases, with 7 bases of the junction left unmatched. The CDR3 has 15 residues. Germline CDR1 and CDR2: SGHTA and FQGNSA. The CDR3: CASSLLSDRRYGYTF. The CDR3 DNA follows: TGTGCCAGCAGCTTACTATCGGACAGGCGCTATGGCTACACCTTC.

This clone is a singleton in its sample. The chain uses TRBV5-8 and TRBJ2-5, with 11 bases aligning to TRBD1. The CDR3 covers 16 residues. The V and J ends lost 4 bases and 0 bases, in that order; junction bases with no gene match: 5. Germline V lookup: CDR1 SGHTS, CDR2 YDEGEE. As DNA, the CDR3 is TGTGCCAGCAGCCTAGGGACAGGGGGGGACCAAGAGACCCAGTACTTC. It yields the protein CASSLGTGGDQETQYF.

The chain joins TRBV10-3 to TRBJ2-1, with TRBD2 matching 7 bases. V lost 3 bases, J lost 8 bases, and 7 bases stayed unmatched. The CDR3 runs to 14 residues. Germline lookup yields CDR1 ENHRY and CDR2 SYGVKD. As DNA, the CDR3 is TGTGCCATCAGTGATCCGGGAGGAGGGGATGAGCAGTTCTTC. It yields the protein CAISDPGGGDEQFF.

The chain combines TRBV9 with TRBJ2-1; 8 bases are shared with TRBD1. The CDR3 runs 17 residues. The germline V gene encodes CDR1 SGDLS and CDR2 YYNGEE. V was pared by 4 bases and J by 8 bases, with 17 bases of the junction left unmatched. The CDR3 coding sequence is TGTGCCAGCAGCCCGGTCCTCGCAGGGGGCGATGAAGATGAGCAGTTCTTC. This translates into CASSPVLAGGDEDEQFF.

The chain recombines TRBV7-2 with TRBJ2-1; a weak D match, TRBD2 (6 bases). The length of the CDR3 is 19 residues. Germline-derived CDR1 and CDR2 are SGHTA and FQGNSA. Trimming took off 5 bases at V and 8 bases at J, with 31 bases between the two ends. CDR3 DNA sequence: TGTGCCAGCAGCCCCCGTGGAGCGGGTCATTCTGCATTAGCCGATGAGCAGTTCTTC. It translates to CASSPRGAGHSALADEQFF.

This chain links TRBV3-1 (or the pseudogene TRBV3-2) with TRBJ2-2; 14 bases line up with TRBD2. The CDR3 is 16 residues long. Germline CDR1 is LGHDT and CDR2 is YNNKEL (reference sequence). The ends lost 4 bases at V and 5 bases at J; junction bases unmatched: 3. CDR3 region: CASSRRTSGGTGELFF. In nucleotides, the CDR3 is TGTGCCAGCAGCCGCCGGACTAGCGGGGGGACCGGGGAGCTGTTTTTT.

This chain links TRBV9 with TRBJ2-1; 7 positions agree with TRBD1. The V gene's germline CDR1 is SGDLS and CDR2 YYNGEE. The trim removed 4 bases at V and 2 bases at J, leaving 9 bases unmatched. The CDR3 totals 16 residues. The CDR3 DNA follows: TGTGCCAGCAGCCCCCAACCGGGACAGACCTACAATGAGCAGTTCTTC. Residues: CASSPQPGQTYNEQFF. Filled out from reference TRBV9 and TRBJ2-1, the complete variable domain reads DSGVTQTPKHLITATGQRVTLRCSPRSGDLSVYWYQQSLDQGLQFLIQYYNGEERAKGNILERFSAQQFPDLHSELNLSSLELGDSALYFCASSPQPGQTYNEQFFGPGTRLTVL.

This clone has more than one count but fewer than ten. The genes are TRBV30 and TRBJ1-1; the match to TRBD1 covers 10 bases. The CDR3 has 18 residues. Germline V gene data show CDR1 as GTSNPN and CDR2 as SVGIG (reference sequence). The trim removed 1 base at V and 6 bases at J, leaving 17 bases unmatched. CDR3 in amino acids: CAWSAPPRRDRGPPEAFF. CDR3 coding DNA: TGTGCCTGGAGTGCACCCCCGAGGAGGGACAGGGGCCCCCCTGAAGCTTTCTTT.

The chain has TRBV7-9 and TRBJ1-1; a weak D match, TRBD1 (6 bases). Trimming removed 3 bases at V and 8 bases at J, with 13 bases between. CDR1 and CDR2 (germline): SEHNR, FQNEAQ (reference sequence). CDR3 length: 13 residues. The CDR3 region has the DNA TGTGCCAGCAGCTTCTGGGACACCATGGAAGCTTTCTTT. Translation gives CASSFWDTMEAFF.

V usage is TRBV6-2 or TRBV6-3 and J usage is TRBJ2-5; perhaps TRBD2 as D (6 bases). V lost 4 bases to trimming and J lost 7 bases, with 13 bases between them. CDR1 and CDR2 from the germline V gene are MNHEY and SVGEGT. CDR3 size: 13 residues. CDR3 bases: TGTGCCAGCAGTTCCCGGGACTCCAGGACCCAGTACTTC. Residues: CASSSRDSRTQYF.

Worth noting for this clone: The same CDR3 is also encoded by other DNA sequences in this sample. This rearrangement joins TRBV18 to TRBJ2-2; the match to TRBD1 covers 7 bases. This CDR3 contains 15 residues. CDR1 is KGHSH, CDR2 LQKENI, per germline. With 3 bases clipped from V and 0 bases from J, the junction kept 1 base outside the gene matches. The CDR3 loop reads CASSPGTANTGELFF. The CDR3 nucleotides are TGTGCCAGCTCACCGGGGACAGCGAACACCGGGGAGCTGTTTTTT.